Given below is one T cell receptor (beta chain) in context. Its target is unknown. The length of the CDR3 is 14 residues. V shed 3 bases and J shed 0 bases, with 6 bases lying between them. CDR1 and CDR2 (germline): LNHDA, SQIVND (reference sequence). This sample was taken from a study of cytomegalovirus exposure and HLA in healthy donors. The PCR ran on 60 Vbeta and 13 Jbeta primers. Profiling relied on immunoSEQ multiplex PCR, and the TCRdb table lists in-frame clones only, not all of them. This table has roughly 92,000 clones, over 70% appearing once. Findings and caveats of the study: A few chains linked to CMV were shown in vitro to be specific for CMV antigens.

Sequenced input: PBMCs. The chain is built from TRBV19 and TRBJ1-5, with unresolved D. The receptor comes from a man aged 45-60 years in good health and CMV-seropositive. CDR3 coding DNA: TGTGCCAGTAGTATCGGGTATAGCAATCAGCCCCAGCATTTT. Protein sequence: CASSIGYSNQPQHF.